The rows below give T cell receptor beta chains drawn from one sample of a study of T cell responses to AZD1222 COVID-19 vaccine. The method was immunoSEQ multiplex PCR; TCRdb's version includes in-frame clones alone and lacks a portion of them. The sample lists 130,000 or so clones; around 90% were seen once. The starting material was peripheral blood, obtained 28 days after the second AZD1222 dose. These receptors all stem from an adult who received the AZD1222 COVID-19 vaccine. The CDR3 runs from the conserved cysteine through the conserved F or W. The D gene is left open where the match is weak. For some rows the clone size is stated as once, few or many, or as a class when expanded; others skip it.

>TRBJ2-3|once|TRBV6-4|TRBD2
CASSEVAGDKDTQYF
TGTGCCAGCAGTGAGGTCGCGGGAGATAAAGATACGCAGTATTTT
>TRBJ2-7|.|TRBV6-2/TRBV6-3|TRBD1
CASSPPTGVNPYEQYF
TGTGCCAGCAGTCCGCCGACAGGGGTGAACCCCTACGAGCAGTACTTC
>TRBJ2-4|.|TRBV11-1|.
CASSFSRGLDGIQYF
TGTGCCAGCAGCTTTAGTAGAGGACTCGATGGCATTCAGTACTTC
>TRBJ2-5|few|TRBV6-4|.
CASSAGERETQYF
TGTGCCAGCAGTGCGGGAGAAAGAGAGACCCAGTACTTC
>TRBJ1-1|.|TRBV18|.
CASSADKNTEAFF
TGTGCCAGCTCAGCGGACAAAAACACTGAAGCTTTCTTT
>TRBJ2-2|few|TRBV7-6|TRBD2
CASSLRIAGEATGELFF
TGTGCCAGCAGCTTACGTATTGCGGGAGAGGCTACCGGGGAGCTGTTTTTT
>TRBJ2-3|.|TRBV7-8|.
CASSRQATDTQYF
TGTGCCAGCAGCCGACAGGCCACAGATACGCAGTATTTT
>TRBJ1-5|once|TRBV7-8|TRBD1
CASSLGAGQGRGQPQHF
TGTGCCAGCAGCTTAGGAGCGGGACAGGGGAGGGGACAGCCCCAGCATTTT
>TRBJ2-7|few|TRBV6-5|.
CASTPLGQTYEQYF
TGTGCCAGCACCCCACTTGGACAGACCTACGAGCAGTACTTC
>TRBJ2-3|.|TRBV11-3|.
CASSLGGDQDTQYF
TGTGCCAGCAGCTTAGGAGGGGACCAAGATACGCAGTATTTT
>TRBJ1-2|.|TRBV6-2/TRBV6-3|.
CASSSTPGEVYGYTF
TGTGCCAGCAGTTCAACTCCAGGGGAAGTTTATGGCTACACCTTC
>TRBJ1-1|.|TRBV5-4|.
CASSTGLQGTEAFF
TGTGCCAGCAGCACGGGCCTACAAGGCACTGAAGCTTTCTTT
>TRBJ2-4|once|TRBV5-8|.
CASSARRRGALGVQYF
TGTGCCAGCAGCGCCCGGAGGAGAGGGGCCCTAGGGGTTCAGTACTTC
>TRBJ1-1|.|TRBV12-3/TRBV12-4|.
CASSVREDTEAFF
TGTGCCAGCAGTGTCAGGGAGGACACTGAAGCTTTCTTT
>TRBJ2-1|.|TRBV29-1|.
CSVVTGSVHNEQFF
TGCAGCGTTGTGACTGGTTCTGTACACAATGAGCAGTTCTTC
>TRBJ1-1|.|TRBV2|.
CASRGGEAEAFF
TGTGCCAGCAGGGGGGGAGAAGCTGAAGCTTTCTTT
>TRBJ2-5|.|TRBV7-9|TRBD2
CASSLREGPETQYF
TGTGCCAGCAGCTTGCGGGAGGGACCGGAGACCCAGTACTTC
>TRBJ2-1|.|TRBV5-1|TRBD2
CASTGTSGVNEQFF
TGCGCCAGCACCGGGACTAGCGGCGTCAATGAGCAGTTCTTC
>TRBJ2-2|.|TRBV7-2|TRBD2
CASRLSGGADTGELFF
TGTGCCAGCAGACTTAGCGGGGGGGCCGACACCGGGGAGCTGTTTTTT
>TRBJ1-2|.|TRBV6-6|.
CASASTWDASNYGYTF
TGTGCCAGCGCTTCGACCTGGGACGCCTCTAACTATGGCTACACCTTC
>TRBJ2-7|.|TRBV9|.
CASSVGGLSYEQYF
TGTGCCAGCAGCGTCGGGGGCCTATCTTACGAGCAGTACTTC
>TRBJ2-2|.|TRBV2|.
CATGRKATGELFF
TGTGCCACCGGGCGGAAGGCCACCGGGGAGCTGTTTTTT
>TRBJ1-6|.|TRBV7-2|.
CASSLERFSPLHF
TGTGCCAGCAGTTTAGAGAGGTTCTCACCCCTCCACTTT
>TRBJ2-5|.|TRBV10-2|TRBD2
CASSENLAGVQETQYF
TGCGCCAGCAGTGAGAACCTAGCGGGAGTCCAAGAGACCCAGTACTTC
>TRBJ1-6|.|TRBV5-6|.
CASSLGAILLNSPLHF
TGTGCCAGCAGCTTGGGAGCAATTCTCCTTAATTCACCCCTCCACTTT
>TRBJ2-7|.|TRBV27|TRBD1
CASSLLLGGQKVYEQYF
TGTGCCAGCAGTTTACTACTAGGGGGCCAAAAAGTGTACGAGCAGTACTTC
>TRBJ2-1|.|TRBV12-3/TRBV12-4|.
CASGEGYNEQFF
TGTGCCAGCGGAGAGGGGTACAATGAGCAGTTCTTC
>TRBJ1-3|.|TRBV7-6|.
CASSPMRGSGNTIYF
TGTGCCAGCAGCCCGATGCGGGGCTCTGGAAACACCATATATTTT
>TRBJ2-1|.|TRBV24-1|TRBD2
CATSSTSGSGNEQFF
TGTGCCACCAGTAGTACTAGCGGGAGTGGTAATGAGCAGTTCTTC
>TRBJ2-5|.|TRBV12-3/TRBV12-4|.
CASSPRETQYF
TGTGCCAGCAGCCCACGGGAGACCCAGTACTTC
>TRBJ1-4|once|TRBV6-6|TRBD1
CASSQNRGGNEKLFF
TGTGCCAGCAGTCAAAACAGGGGAGGGAATGAAAAACTGTTTTTT
>TRBJ1-6|.|TRBV27|.
CASRGEASPLHF
TGTGCCAGCAGGGGGGAGGCTTCACCCCTCCACTTT
>TRBJ1-5|once|TRBV27|.
CASSLTPGRGNQPQHF
TGTGCCAGCAGTTTAACCCCCGGGAGGGGCAATCAGCCCCAGCATTTT
>TRBJ2-3|.|TRBV9|TRBD2
CASTTGTSDTQYF
TGTGCCAGCACCACTGGGACTAGCGATACGCAGTATTTT
>TRBJ1-4|once|TRBV5-6|.
CASMGKRGEKLFF
TGTGCCAGCATGGGAAAGCGGGGGGAAAAACTGTTTTTT
>TRBJ1-2|few|TRBV3-1/TRBV3-2|.
CASSQVGDFYGYTF
TGTGCCAGCAGCCAAGTGGGGGACTTCTATGGCTACACCTTC
>TRBJ1-3|.|TRBV4-1|.
CASSQDQEIRRNTIYF
TGCGCCAGCAGCCAGGACCAGGAGATCCGAAGAAACACCATATATTTT
>TRBJ1-5|.|TRBV5-1|TRBD1
CASSSGTEKEPQHF
TGCGCCAGCAGCTCCGGGACAGAAAAGGAGCCCCAGCATTTT
>TRBJ1-3|.|TRBV18|TRBD1
CASSPTGQLSGSGNTIYF
TGTGCCAGCTCACCGACGGGACAGCTCTCGGGCTCTGGAAACACCATATATTTT
>TRBJ2-5|once|TRBV2|.
CASSPTTAQETQYF
TGTGCCAGCAGTCCTACCACCGCCCAGGAGACCCAGTACTTC
>TRBJ2-3|.|TRBV5-1|TRBD2
CASSLVGSGRAGDTQYF
TGCGCCAGCAGCTTGGTAGGGAGCGGGAGGGCCGGAGATACGCAGTATTTT
>TRBJ2-3|.|TRBV7-2|.
CASSQGQGTDTQYF
TGTGCCAGCAGCCAAGGCCAGGGCACAGATACGCAGTATTTT
>TRBJ2-1|.|TRBV24-1|.
CATSDFRQEQFF
TGTGCCACCAGTGATTTTCGGCAGGAGCAGTTCTTC
>TRBJ1-5|.|TRBV27|.
CASSLTQVGQPQHF
TGTGCCAGCAGTTTAACCCAGGTTGGCCAGCCCCAGCATTTT